These 18 T cell receptor beta chains were sequenced from one sample in a study of shared clonotypes between healthy human individuals. The repertoire was sequenced with immunoSEQ multiplex PCR; TCRdb's copy has only in-frame clones and lacks some. The table includes millions of clones, about 95% detected once. Naivety among CD8 cells was defined by CD45RO negativity and positive CCR7 selection, thereby excluding terminally differentiated effector memory CD45RA+ cells. Sequencing was performed on naive CD8+ T cells sorted from blood. The receptors here all came from a man younger than 35 in good health.

V and J are TRBV19 and TRBJ1-2; D not resolved. Trimming pared 1 base from V and 1 base from J, leaving 7 bases between. The CDR3 length is 14 residues. Germline values: CDR1 LNHDA, CDR2 SQIVND (reference sequence). The DNA for the CDR3 is TGTGCCAGTAGTATAGCAACTCTTAACTATGGCTACACCTTC. This translates into CASSIATLNYGYTF.

This chain uses TRBV5-4 with TRBJ2-7; 9 nucleotides align to TRBD2. CDR1 is SGHNT and CDR2 is YYREEE in the germline V gene (reference sequence). Unmatched junction bases numbered 3, after V lost 4 bases and J lost 1 base. This CDR3 region has 14 residues. This CDR3 reads CASSGGLASYEQYF. The CDR3, as DNA: TGTGCCAGCAGCGGGGGACTAGCATCCTACGAGCAGTACTTC.

This chain connects TRBV5-1 to TRBJ2-3, with no clear D. Deletions cut 5 bases from V and 3 bases from J, with 10 bases between. Per the germline V gene, CDR1 is SGHRS and CDR2 is YFSETQ. The length of the CDR3 is 13 residues. CDR3 region: CASRGFETDTQYF. DNA for the CDR3: TGCGCCAGCAGGGGGTTCGAGACAGATACGCAGTATTTT. The full variable domain, in which reference TRBV5-1 and TRBJ2-3 provide the parts outside the CDR3, is KAGVTQTPRYLIKTRGQQVTLSCSPISGHRSVSWYQQTPGQGLQFLFEYFSETQRNKGNFPGRFSGRQFSNSRSEMNVSTLELGDSALYLCASRGFETDTQYFGPGTRLTVL.

This sequence joins TRBV28 and TRBJ2-7, with D perhaps TRBD1 (6 bases). This CDR3 is built from 13 residues. Trimming removed 10 bases from V and 3 bases from J, with 16 bases in between. CDR1 is MDHEN, CDR2 SYDVKM, per germline. CDR3 in amino acids: CATLGRDNYEQYF. CDR3 coding DNA: TGTGCCACCCTGGGCAGGGACAACTACGAGCAGTACTTC.

The chain is built from TRBV7-9 and TRBJ2-1; 13 bases are a match to TRBD2. Germline assignment: CDR1 SEHNR and CDR2 FQNEAQ (reference sequence). The CDR3 consists of 17 residues. With 4 bases clipped from V and 2 bases from J, the junction kept 5 bases outside the gene matches. The CDR3 loop is CASSSGLAGVAYNEQFF. In DNA form, the CDR3 reads TGTGCCAGCAGCTCAGGACTAGCGGGAGTCGCCTACAATGAGCAGTTCTTC. The whole variable domain, filled in from reference TRBV7-9 and TRBJ2-1, reads DTGVSQNPRHKITKRGQNVTFRCDPISEHNRLYWYRQTLGQGPEFLTYFQNEAQLEKSRLLSDRFSAERPKGSFSTLEIQRTEQGDSAMYLCASSSGLAGVAYNEQFFGPGTRLTVL.

V usage is TRBV7-9 and J usage is TRBJ1-4; the D is unclear. Germline assignment: CDR1 SEHNR and CDR2 FQNEAQ (reference sequence). Trimming took off 5 bases at V and 4 bases at J, with 14 bases between the two ends. This CDR3 has 15 amino acids. The CDR3 DNA sequence: TGTGCCAGCAGCCCCGTAGTGGGCGTTAATGAAAAACTGTTTTTT. It translates to CASSPVVGVNEKLFF.

V is TRBV7-9 and J is TRBJ1-4; 9 bases agree with TRBD1. This CDR3 comprises 13 residues. V trimming: 5 bases; J trimming: 8 bases; junction bases outside the gene matches: 3. Germline assignment: CDR1 SEHNR and CDR2 FQNEAQ (reference sequence). CDR3 region: CASSGTGREKLFF. As DNA, the CDR3 is TGTGCCAGCAGCGGGACAGGGCGAGAAAAACTGTTTTTT.

The chain uses TRBV2 and TRBJ2-1; no clear D gene. The CDR3 totals 15 residues. Per germline, CDR1 SNHLY and CDR2 FYNNEI. Trimming shortened V by 8 bases and J by 0 bases, and 14 bases separated the two germline ends. Written as DNA, the CDR3 is TGTGCCAGCCGTTTGGGCCCCAGCTCCTACAATGAGCAGTTCTTC. This gives the protein CASRLGPSSYNEQFF. The complete variable domain, with remaining parts taken from reference TRBV2 and TRBJ2-1, reads EPEVTQTPSHQVTQMGQEVILRCVPISNHLYFYWYRQILGQKVEFLVSFYNNEISEKSEIFDDQFSVERPDGSNFTLKIRSTKLEDSAMYFCASRLGPSSYNEQFFGPGTRLTVL.

The rearrangement joins TRBV27 to TRBJ2-7; D is perhaps TRBD2 (5 bases). Germline values: CDR1 MNHEY, CDR2 SMNVEV (reference sequence). Trimming shortened V by 4 bases and J by 0 bases, and 16 bases separated the two germline ends. This CDR3 is built from 16 residues. CDR3 coding DNA: TGTGCCAGCAGTTCTAGCCAGGATGAGAGCTCCTACGAGCAGTACTTC. It translates to CASSSSQDESSYEQYF.

The chain couples TRBV20-1 to TRBJ1-2; tentative D call: TRBD1 (6 bases). V shed 6 bases and J shed 10 bases, with 15 bases lying between them. CDR3 length: 11 residues. CDR1 is DFQATT, CDR2 SNEGSKA, per germline (reference sequence). CDR3 coding DNA: TGCAGTGCCCCTCTCGGGGGCAACTACACCTTC. Translating it yields CSAPLGGNYTF.

As concerns this clone: Within the sample, other DNA sequences also encode this same CDR3. This chain uses TRBV7-9 with TRBJ2-2; D is ambiguous. CDR1 and CDR2 (germline): SEHNR, FQNEAQ (reference sequence). This CDR3 is 13 amino acids long. With 1 base removed from V and 5 bases from J, the gap between germline ends came to 5 bases. The CDR3 loop reads CASSLGFTGELFF. CDR3 coding DNA: TGTGCCAGCAGCTTAGGGTTTACCGGGGAGCTGTTTTTT.

The V gene is TRBV7-9, the J gene TRBJ2-7; D call uncertain. The CDR3 has 13 residues. CDR1 and CDR2 from the germline V gene are SEHNR and FQNEAQ (reference sequence). The ends were cut back, 1 base at V and 6 bases at J, with 10 bases in the middle. The CDR3 region has the DNA TGTGCCAGCAGCTTAGTTGGCCAGCTCGAGCAGTACTTC. As protein: CASSLVGQLEQYF.

On this clone itself: In the same sample, other DNA sequences code for this CDR3. The gene calls are TRBV30 and TRBJ2-3; D is unclear. The CDR3 is made up of 11 amino acids. Germline loops: CDR1 GTSNPN, CDR2 SVGIG (reference sequence). V was shortened by 5 bases and J by 2 bases, with 5 bases between the two germline ends. The CDR3 nucleotides are TGTGCCTGGGGAAACACAGATACGCAGTATTTT. Its protein is CAWGNTDTQYF.

This clone was counted once. The chain links TRBV7-8 to TRBJ2-3; 7 bases fit TRBD2. This CDR3 comprises 15 residues. With V trimmed by 4 bases and J by 6 bases, 10 bases remained unmatched. The germline CDR1 and CDR2 sequences are SGHVS and FQNEAQ. The CDR3 region has the DNA TGTGCCAGCAGCTCCCAGGCGGGAGATCGCGATACGCAGTATTTT. Protein: CASSSQAGDRDTQYF. The full variable domain, completed using reference TRBV7-8 and TRBJ2-3, is GAGVSQSPRYKVAKRGQDVALRCDPISGHVSLFWYQQALGQGPEFLTYFQNEAQLDKSGLPSDRFFAERPEGSVSTLKIQRTQQEDSAVYLCASSSQAGDRDTQYFGPGTRLTVL.

The gene calls are TRBV6-6 and TRBJ1-5; 9 bases match TRBD1. Looked up from germline, CDR1 is MNHNY and CDR2 is SVGAGI (reference sequence). This CDR3 contains 15 residues. V trimming: 5 bases; J trimming: 2 bases; junction bases outside the gene matches: 4. CDR3 sequence reads: CASSDRDRGNQPQHF. In nucleotides, the CDR3 is TGTGCCAGCAGTGACCGGGACAGGGGCAATCAGCCCCAGCATTTT.

On this clone: The sample carries other DNA sequences with the same CDR3. J is TRBJ2-7 and V is TRBV7-9, with D tentatively TRBD1 or TRBD2 (5 bases each). CDR1 is SEHNR, CDR2 FQNEAQ, per germline (reference sequence). V lost 5 bases and J 2 bases, leaving 7 bases between the germline ends. This CDR3 has 12 amino acids. DNA of the CDR3: TGTGCCAGCAGCAGAGGGGCCTACGAGCAGTACTTC. Protein sequence: CASSRGAYEQYF.

This clone was seen only once. Other DNA sequences of this sample code for an identical CDR3. The J gene is TRBJ1-1, the V gene TRBV5-1; D is undetermined. This CDR3 is built from 15 residues. V was shortened by 4 bases and J by 1 base, with 14 bases between the two germline ends. CDR1 is SGHRS, CDR2 YFSETQ, per germline. The CDR3 DNA reads as TGCGCCAGCAGCCTGGAAGGTCTTGAGAACACTGAAGCTTTCTTT. Amino acid sequence: CASSLEGLENTEAFF.

The chain recombines TRBV27 with TRBJ2-1, with TRBD2 matching over 12 bases. The CDR3 is made up of 15 amino acids. In germline, CDR1 is MNHEY, CDR2 SMNVEV (reference sequence). Germline trimming cut 5 bases from V and 10 bases from J; bases unmatched to any gene: 9. The CDR3 protein is CASSLRLAGVEEQFF. In DNA form, the CDR3 reads TGTGCCAGCAGTCTGAGACTAGCGGGAGTTGAGGAGCAGTTCTTC.